This T cell receptor beta chain comes out of a study of shared clonotypes between healthy human individuals (dated by TCRdb to the early 2020s). The study in broad terms: A couple of women and a few men aged 18 to 49 years were included in the cohort. Per donor, three plates each were used for CD4 naive and CD4 memory, two for CD8 naive, and one for CD8 memory. To estimate repertoire size and how much clonotype sharing occurs between individuals, the study deeply sequenced the blood TCR repertoires of several healthy adults. Different laboratories and diverse techniques were used to prepare libraries and sequence TCR repertoires, to increase sequencing depth and limit assay-specific biases. Per donor, leukapheresis produced somewhere between about 0.94 and 9 billion PBMCs. Paper-wide results and their limitations: Only blood was sampled, and tissue TCR repertoires likely differ from those in blood. Pairwise subsampling led to the expectation that sequencing depth would affect the degree of clonotype sharing among donors. Higher generation probabilities were observed for clonotypes shared by all four sorted-subset donors than for non-shared clonotypes. Across four donors, 4.5% to 6.5% of naive CD4, approximately 3.6% of naive CD8, 2% to 2.5% of memory CD4, and around 0.4% of memory CD8 clonotypes were shared. Naive subsets generally had larger estimated clonotype richness than memory subsets. Even with the large sequencing depth, rarefaction of the sorted-subset datasets indicated that sequencing was incomplete. The small number of donors limited the genetic and exposure-history diversity represented.

This clone has only one observation. What this receptor recognizes is not known. Base-call qualities are not available, and no considerably larger clone is one nucleotide away. In the same sample, other DNA sequences code for this CDR3. TCR CDR3 regions were amplified from genomic DNA by multiplex PCR using the deep immunoSEQ assay. Extracted genomic DNA from each cell subset was spread evenly across all wells of several immunoSEQ 96-well plates, with each plate serving as a replicate. For sorted subsets, each replicate PCR was loaded with 200 ng genomic DNA, equivalent to approximately 33,000 T cell genomes. Purified libraries were quantified with a Qubit 3.0 fluorometer, sized on a Bioanalyzer 2100, and re-quantified with the KAPA Library Quantification kit. Each immunoSEQ 96-well plate was sequenced on its own single-read 150-cycle Illumina NextSeq 550 flow cell. The study's own analysis went as follows. Because only junctional sequences without quality scores were contained in the immunoSEQ output, filtering matching that applied to full-length reads could not be performed. Sequences were annotated with PyIR, a Python wrapper for IgBLAST v1.9, and V/J genes and CDR3 were assigned using IMGT germline references. Any read was removed if the V/J assignment was weak (E-value above 1e-6), the CDR3 was missing, or the read contained stop codons, out-of-frame junctions, or ambiguous translated residues. V3J clonotypes were defined as sequences sharing an identical inferred V gene, J gene, and CDR3 amino acid sequence. Percentage overlap between repertoires was calculated by dividing the number of shared unique clonotypes by the size of the smaller repertoire. Richness of each repertoire was evaluated using RTK rarefaction, the Chao1 estimator, and Recon v2.1 estimates of unobserved clonotypes. OLGA was used to compute generation probabilities for all TCRbeta clonotypes that the gDNA method yielded from a few donors. TCRdb obtained this table from immuneACCESS and retained in-frame rearrangements with V and J assigned. These tables miss some clones; where compared with another copy, unresolved V genes account for less than half of the shortfall, and the remainder is unexplained. That table furnishes V, J and clone size, whereas the DNA furnished D and trimming. Recorded for this sample are 1.4 million to 1.5 million clones; roughly 96% of them occurred a single time. The top ten constitute 0.95% to 1.5% of the sample.

Donors were healthy HIV-negative adults with no recently reported acute infections or vaccinations. All donors were Caucasian adults living in Nashville, Tennessee, USA. CD4+ T cells were enriched through magnetic negative selection, after which naive cells were positively selected on CD45RA and the remaining negative fraction served as the memory subset. Blood was obtained by leukapheresis, after which PBMCs were separated by Ficoll-Histopaque density gradient centrifugation and cryopreserved in liquid nitrogen vapor phase. Analytical flow cytometry was used to check the purity and quantity of each magnetically sorted T cell population. From each sorted fraction, genomic DNA was isolated and quantified by UV absorbance on a Nanodrop 2000c. From the cysteine up to the phenylalanine, the CDR3 has a length of 14 residues. CDR3 DNA is the only sequence kept; it has 42 bases, read in frame from the first base. A distance of 10 bases separates the germline ends of V and J, which lose 3 bases and 2 bases respectively. Per the germline V gene, SGHNT is the CDR1 and YENEEA is the CDR2.

This TCR derives from a man in his thirties or forties in good health. Here the chain combines TRBV11-3 and TRBJ1-1, with TRBD1 tentatively as D gene (6 bases match). The specimen sequenced was naive CD4+ T cells sorted from blood. The sample's cell subset or site label, in plain terms: CD45RA+ positively selected. The CDR3: CASSLRGDNTEAFF. The DNA is TGTGCCAGCAGCTTGAGGGGGGATAACACTGAAGCTTTCTTT.